Given below is one TCR beta chain in context. The antigen is undetermined. This entry is derived from a study of glioma-infiltrating T cells. The study, taken as a whole, reports: Tissue-blood divergence was below expectation in non-neoplastic patients, above in gliomas. Very few CDR3 sequences were shared between tissue and blood.

The iRepertoire nested amplicon-rescue multiplex PCR amplified TCR alpha and beta CDR3s from RNA. For one-step reverse transcription and amplification, 100-400 ng of tissue mRNA or PBMC total RNA was used. A single record per CDR3 protein comes from TCRdb applying MiXCR to the multiplex PCR reads. There are around 190,000 distinct CDR3 sequences in the sample; under 55% occur only once, and roughly 5.4% lies in the top ten. The germline CDR1 and CDR2 sequences are SQVTM and ANQGSEA. Trimming shortened V by 0 bases and J by 3 bases, and 5 bases separated the two germline ends. This CDR3 region has 12 residues.

This sequence was found in a human donor with low-grade glioma or glioblastoma, undergoing nonglioma brain surgery, or in good health (not recorded which). The sequenced sample was glioma tissue, nonneoplastic brain tissue, or PBMCs (not recorded which). The chain has TRBV29-1 and TRBJ1-2; D unresolved. The CDR3 is CSVEDGYYGYTF. CDR3 nucleotides: TGCAGCGTTGAAGACGGGTACTATGGCTACACCTTC. Filled out from reference TRBV29-1 and TRBJ1-2, the complete variable domain reads SAVISQKPSRDICQRGTSLTIQCQVDSQVTMMFWYRQQPGQSLTLIATANQGSEATYESGFVIDKFPISRPNLTFSTLTVSNMSPEDSSIYLCSVEDGYYGYTFGSGTRLTVV.